The entry below describes one TCR beta chain. Its target is not known. The data were taken from a study of beta chain features in type 1 diabetes. Background on the study: Over all samples combined, more than 90,000,000 sorted cells were examined. Findings of the study overall: Shorter TCRB CDR3s, moderately but significantly so, marked every one of the four CD4+ subsets in Type 1 diabetes patients.

Of the isolated RNA, all was reverse transcribed, and so the sequenced material was expressed TCRB transcripts. Clones were read by immunoSEQ multiplex PCR, and TCRdb kept only the in-frame ones, dropping some. The sample includes under 500,000 clones, approximately 28% of them seen just once. Germline V gene sequence: CDR1 MDHEN, CDR2 SYDVKM. V shed 6 bases and J shed 2 bases, with 18 bases lying between them. This CDR3 is 16 amino acids long. The receptor's source is a young man in good health. The chain is built from TRBV28 and TRBJ2-3; D not resolved. The specimen sequenced was naive CD4+ T cells from blood. In DNA, the CDR3 is TGTGCCAGCAGACTACTCCGGCTTGCTGACACAGATACGCAGTATTTT. Translating gives CASRLLRLADTDTQYF.